The sequence of this TCR beta chain was determined in a study of blood T cell repertoires in COVID-19 (dated by TCRdb to the early 2020s). Background on the whole study: Samples covering the acute and convalescent phases of COVID-19 were provided by collaborators in the United States, Italy and Spain. A freely available public database, intended as a resource for researchers studying the immune response to SARS-CoV-2, is where the repertoires were released. Samples came from the ongoing ImmuneRACE study (first 160 participants) plus 1,254 subjects from 6 global collaborators. Deeply sampled blood TCRbeta repertoires from subjects exposed to, actively infected with, or recovered from COVID-19 were included in the dataset. Nearly every sample came with metadata listing a de-identified subject ID, COVID-19 status, age in years and sex. The prospective study material was composed of cDNA or gDNA derived from T cells, B-cell-depleted T cells, or PBMCs. Where available, HLA class I and class II types were obtained from metadata supplied by the sample provider rather than from assay-based typing. Results the study describes overall, beyond this receptor: Clinical and demographic metadata were provided uncurated, with the amount varying by source and participant.

TCRbeta CDR3 regions were amplified from genomic DNA using the immunoSEQ Assay, a bias-controlled multiplex PCR. In the original analysis: The number of nucleated cells in each sample was estimated from the amplification of reference gene primers within the assay. To quantify the absolute abundance of each unique TCRbeta CDR3 rearrangement, sequence reads were collapsed and filtered. Productive Simpson clonality was computed per sample as the square root of Simpson's diversity index over productive rearrangements. Entries here come from immuneACCESS through TCRdb and include only in-frame sequences with V and J called. Some clones fail to appear in such tables; in the studies checked, an unresolved V gene covers under half of the shortfall, and the cause of the remainder is unknown. V and J calls and clone size are those listed in that table; D and trimming were worked out from the DNA. Across this sample there are about 150,000 clones, with 75% to 90% seen only once. The top ten hold 5.5% to 7.5% of the sample.

The germline V gene supplies CDR1 KGHDR and CDR2 SFDVKD. V is reduced by 2 bases and J by 2 bases, leaving a spacing of 15 bases between them. Including the terminal cysteine and phenylalanine, the CDR3 comprises 17 residues. The only DNA kept is the CDR3, 51 bases in frame from the first base. Collaborating institutions collected whole blood in K2EDTA tubes following their own protocols. For TCRbeta analysis, collaborators shipped samples in one of three forms: frozen whole blood, isolated PBMCs, or DNA extracted from either of those sample types. As for this clone: Its antigen remains unidentified. Base qualities were left out, and no much larger clone turns up one base away.

Sequenced sample: peripheral blood. The rearranged chain carries TRBV24-1 and TRBJ2-1, and TRBD1 may be the D gene, going by 6 matching bases. The sequence came from an elderly man with acute or convalescent COVID-19. The CDR3 has the sequence CATSDSGPKGAYNEQFF. The nucleotide sequence reads TGTGCCACCAGTGATTCTGGCCCTAAGGGGGCCTACAATGAGCAGTTCTTC.